The 20 T cell receptor beta chains in this list originate from one sample, sequenced in a study of blood T cell repertoires in COVID-19. Here immunoSEQ multiplex PCR was the method, and the copy in TCRdb shows in-frame clones only, minus some. The sample lists 150,000 to 200,000 clones; about 85% were seen once. Sequencing used peripheral blood. Receptor source: a man aged 35-49 years with acute or convalescent COVID-19.

The V call is TRBV6-5, the J call TRBJ2-7, with D perhaps TRBD2 (5 bases). V was shortened by 8 bases and J by 0 bases, with 14 bases between the two germline ends. The CDR3 contains 14 residues. Germline CDR1 and CDR2: MNHEY and SVGAGI. The CDR3 DNA sequence: TGTGCCAGCTCCCCCGGAGGCTCCTCCTACGAGCAGTACTTC. Its protein is CASSPGGSSYEQYF.

Only a few counts were recorded for this clone. The rearrangement links TRBV11-3 to TRBJ2-5; TRBD2 matches at 8 bases. The CDR3 spans 15 residues. V lost 1 base and J lost 5; bases outside the gene matches: 6. Per germline, CDR1 SGHNT and CDR2 YENEEA. CDR3: CASSLAGGAAETQYF. The CDR3 nucleotides are TGTGCCAGCAGCTTAGCGGGGGGGGCCGCGGAGACCCAGTACTTC.

The CDR3 loop is CASSSRVGANVLTF. The CDR3 nucleotides are TGCGCCAGCAGCTCCAGGGTTGGGGCCAACGTCCTGACTTTC. The chain employs TRBV5-1 and TRBJ2-6; a weak D match, TRBD1 (5 bases). The CDR3 contains 14 residues. V was shortened by 3 bases and J by 3 bases, with 7 bases between the two germline ends. CDR1 is SGHRS, CDR2 YFSETQ, per germline.

The chain is built from TRBV5-1 and TRBJ1-4, with D possibly matching TRBD1 (5 bases). The CDR3 runs 14 residues. Trimming pared 4 bases from V and 3 bases from J, leaving 10 bases between. Germline CDR1 is SGHRS and CDR2 is YFSETQ. This chain's CDR3 is CASSPAGANEKLFF. The CDR3 DNA follows: TGCGCCAGCAGCCCGGCGGGGGCTAATGAAAAACTGTTTTTT.

This chain connects TRBV28 to TRBJ1-2, with D possibly being TRBD1 (6 bases). CDR1 and CDR2 (germline): MDHEN, SYDVKM. Trimming took off 6 bases at V and 4 bases at J, with 21 bases between the two ends. This CDR3 is built from 16 residues. In DNA form, the CDR3 reads TGTGCCAGCAGCCTCTCTGTGGGGCAGGGGCCCTATGGCTACACCTTC. Amino acid sequence: CASSLSVGQGPYGYTF.

The V gene is TRBV29-1, the J gene TRBJ2-2; TRBD1 might be the D (5 bases). Per germline, CDR1 SQVTM and CDR2 ANQGSEA. V was pared by 0 bases and J by 5 bases, with 7 bases between. This CDR3 contains 13 residues. In DNA, the CDR3 is TGCAGCGTTGAAGATCCAGGGACCGGGGAGCTGTTTTTT. Protein product: CSVEDPGTGELFF.

V is TRBV5-5 and J is TRBJ1-5; D not resolved. This CDR3 region has 15 residues. Trimming pared 4 bases from V and 2 bases from J, leaving 13 bases between. The germline gives CDR1 SGHKS, CDR2 YYEKEE (reference sequence). The CDR3 sequence is CASSPDSIGNQPQHF. CDR3 in DNA: TGTGCCAGCAGCCCGGACTCAATTGGCAATCAGCCCCAGCATTTT.

The chain is built from TRBV6-2 or TRBV6-3 and TRBJ2-5, with a weak D call TRBD2 (6 bases). CDR1 MNHEY and CDR2 SVGEGT come from the germline V gene. V lost 6 bases, J lost 5 bases, and 10 bases lay in between. CDR3 size: 12 residues. The CDR3 protein is CASSEAGETQYF. CDR3 bases: TGTGCCAGCAGCGAGGCGGGGGAGACCCAGTACTTC.

Turning to this clone: An end of the junction differs from the germline gene, which may be a read error. The V call is TRBV6-2 or TRBV6-3, the J call TRBJ2-7; D is perhaps TRBD2 (6 bases). Germline CDR1 and CDR2: MNHEY and SVGEGT. CDR3 length: 14 residues. The CDR3 DNA sequence: TGTGCCAGCGGTTACGGCGGGGATCCGAACGAGCAGTACTTC. It translates to CASGYGGDPNEQYF.

V usage is TRBV7-9 and J usage is TRBJ2-1, with 8 bases aligning to TRBD2. V gave up 5 bases and J gave up 0 bases; unmatched junction bases: 6. The CDR3 has 16 amino acids. The germline V gene encodes CDR1 SEHNR and CDR2 FQNEAQ (reference sequence). The CDR3: CASSKLADSSYNEQFF. CDR3 coding DNA: TGTGCCAGCAGCAAACTAGCGGACAGCTCCTACAATGAGCAGTTCTTC.

This chain joins TRBV19 and TRBJ2-2; no clear D gene. Trimming took off 3 bases at V and 5 bases at J, with 13 bases between the two ends. There are 15 residues in the CDR3. CDR1 and CDR2 (germline): LNHDA, SQIVND (reference sequence). This chain's CDR3 is CASSIVPGGTGELFF. The DNA for the CDR3 is TGTGCCAGTAGTATCGTCCCGGGTGGGACCGGGGAGCTGTTTTTT.

This chain links TRBV7-3 with TRBJ2-3; no clear D gene. Trimming removed 5 bases from V and 6 bases from J, with 9 bases in between. CDR1 and CDR2 from the germline V gene are SGHTA and FQGTGA. This CDR3 comprises 12 residues. CDR3 coding DNA: TGTGCCAGCAGCACCCCTGGCGATACGCAGTATTTT. As protein: CASSTPGDTQYF.

Remarks on this clone: In the same sample, other DNA sequences code for this CDR3. The J gene is TRBJ2-3, the V gene TRBV9; D gene unclear. V was cut by 0 bases and J by 2 bases, with 7 bases left in between. There are 14 residues in the CDR3. Germline-derived CDR1 and CDR2 are SGDLS and YYNGEE. CDR3 nucleotides: TGTGCCAGCAGCGTAGGCGGAGACACAGATACGCAGTATTTT. Its protein product is CASSVGGDTDTQYF.

V and J are TRBV5-1 and TRBJ2-1; TRBD1 might be the D (5 bases). With 0 bases removed from V and 14 bases from J, the gap between germline ends came to 27 bases. The CDR3 sequence is 17 residues long. CDR1 is SGHRS and CDR2 is YFSETQ in the germline V gene. The DNA of the CDR3 is TGCGCCAGCAGCTTGGGCGGTTTTGGGGCAAAGGGGATAGAGAAGTTCTTC. Its translation is CASSLGGFGAKGIEKFF.

The V gene is TRBV5-1, the J gene TRBJ1-4; tentative D call: TRBD1 (5 bases). Trimming pared 2 bases from V and 7 bases from J, leaving 12 bases between. This CDR3 contains 14 residues. Germline V gives CDR1 SGHRS, CDR2 YFSETQ. The CDR3 sequence: CASSLNQGGEKLFF. The CDR3 nucleotides are TGCGCCAGCAGCTTAAACCAGGGTGGTGAAAAACTGTTTTTT.

The table lists this clone with a few counts. V is TRBV3-1 (or the pseudogene TRBV3-2) and J is TRBJ1-5; D might be TRBD1 (5 bases). This CDR3 is built from 18 residues. Germline lookup yields CDR1 LGHDT and CDR2 YNNKEL (reference sequence). V shed 0 bases and J shed 5 bases, with 20 bases lying between them. CDR3 region: CASSQEVLAGAGDQPQHF. CDR3 sequence (DNA): TGTGCCAGCAGCCAAGAAGTCCTGGCTGGGGCTGGCGATCAGCCCCAGCATTTT.

The chain's CDR3 is CASLIDAGAGNEQFF. CDR3 nucleotides: TGCGCCAGCCTGATCGACGCGGGGGCGGGGAATGAGCAGTTCTTC. The V gene is TRBV5-1, the J gene TRBJ2-1, with a weak D call TRBD2 (7 bases). There are 15 residues in the CDR3. The V end lost 7 bases, the J end lost 7 bases, and 21 bases lay between the germline ends. Looked up from germline, CDR1 is SGHRS and CDR2 is YFSETQ. Supplemented by reference TRBV5-1 and TRBJ2-1, the full variable domain reads KAGVTQTPRYLIKTRGQQVTLSCSPISGHRSVSWYQQTPGQGLQFLFEYFSETQRNKGNFPGRFSGRQFSNSRSEMNVSTLELGDSALYLCASLIDAGAGNEQFFGPGTRLTVL.

The chain uses TRBV9 and TRBJ1-2; D may be TRBD1 (6 bases). The V gene's germline CDR1 is SGDLS and CDR2 YYNGEE. V shed 0 bases and J shed 0 bases, with 9 bases lying between them. The CDR3 length is 15 residues. The CDR3 DNA reads as TGTGCCAGCAGCGTAGGACAGGCAGCTAACTATGGCTACACCTTC. Its protein is CASSVGQAANYGYTF.

The chain has TRBV5-1 and TRBJ1-3, with D hard to call. The V gene's germline CDR1 is SGHRS and CDR2 YFSETQ. This CDR3 contains 13 residues. Trimming took off 7 bases at V and 1 base at J, with 9 bases between the two ends. CDR3 region: CASGRESGNTIYF. DNA of the CDR3: TGCGCCAGCGGTCGGGAATCTGGAAACACCATATATTTT.

This clone was found a few times. The V and J genes are TRBV18 and TRBJ2-2, with TRBD1 as a possible D gene (6 bases). Germline V lookup: CDR1 KGHSH, CDR2 LQKENI. CDR3 length equals 17 residues. The V and J ends lost 2 bases and 3 bases respectively, with 16 bases between them. CDR3: CASSPWDTPRDTGELFF. The CDR3 nucleotides are TGTGCCAGCTCACCATGGGACACCCCAAGGGACACCGGGGAGCTGTTTTTT.